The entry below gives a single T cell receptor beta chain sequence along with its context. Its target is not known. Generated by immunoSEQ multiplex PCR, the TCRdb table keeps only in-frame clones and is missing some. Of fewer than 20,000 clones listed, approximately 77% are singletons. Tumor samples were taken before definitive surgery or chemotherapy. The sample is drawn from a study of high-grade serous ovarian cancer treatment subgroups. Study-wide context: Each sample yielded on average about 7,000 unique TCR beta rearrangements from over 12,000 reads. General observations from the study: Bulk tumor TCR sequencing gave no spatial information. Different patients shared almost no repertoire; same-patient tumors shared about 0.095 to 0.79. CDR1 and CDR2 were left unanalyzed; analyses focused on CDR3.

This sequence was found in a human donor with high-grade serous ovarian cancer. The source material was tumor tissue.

The CDR3 loop is CASKTGLPYGNQPQHF. CDR3 in DNA: TGTGCCAGCAAAACAGGACTACCTTATGGAAATCAGCCCCAGCATTTT. The chain recombines TRBV6-6 with TRBJ1-5; TRBD1 is a possible D gene (5 bases). This CDR3 has 16 amino acids. The V end was cut by 7 bases, the J end by 4 bases, with 20 bases between. Germline lookup yields CDR1 MNHNY and CDR2 SVGAGI (reference sequence).